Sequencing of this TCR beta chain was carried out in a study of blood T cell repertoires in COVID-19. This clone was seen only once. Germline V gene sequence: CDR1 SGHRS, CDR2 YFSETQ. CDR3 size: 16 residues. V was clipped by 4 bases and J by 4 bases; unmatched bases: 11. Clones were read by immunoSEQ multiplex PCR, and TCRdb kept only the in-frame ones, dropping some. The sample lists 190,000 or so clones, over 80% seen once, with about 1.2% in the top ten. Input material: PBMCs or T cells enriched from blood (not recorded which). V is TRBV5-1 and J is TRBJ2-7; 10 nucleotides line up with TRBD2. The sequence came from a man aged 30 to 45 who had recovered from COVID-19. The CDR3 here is CASSTPQLAGPYEQYF. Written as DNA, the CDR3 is TGCGCCAGCAGCACCCCCCAACTAGCGGGGCCTTACGAGCAGTACTTC. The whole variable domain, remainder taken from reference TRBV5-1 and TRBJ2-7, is KAGVTQTPRYLIKTRGQQVTLSCSPISGHRSVSWYQQTPGQGLQFLFEYFSETQRNKGNFPGRFSGRQFSNSRSEMNVSTLELGDSALYLCASSTPQLAGPYEQYFGPGTRLTVT.